Sequencing of this T cell receptor beta chain was carried out in a study of blood T cell repertoires in COVID-19. Study summary: Italy, Spain and the United States were the sources of the convalescent and acute COVID-19 samples.

Authors' data handling: Reference gene primers were amplified, and this amplification served to estimate nucleated cell counts. Libraries were prepared by immunoSEQ multiplex PCR; TCRdb keeps only in-frame clonotypes and omits some of them. The DNA gave D and trimming, while V, J and clone size come from that table. This sample has under 200,000 clones, with approximately 88% found just once. CDR3 length: 16 residues. Germline values: CDR1 MNHNS, CDR2 SASEGT. The germline V and J ends were trimmed by 1 base and 4 bases, with 16 bases remaining between them. Material: peripheral blood. This clonotype originated in a man younger than 30 with active or convalescent COVID-19. The chain carries TRBV6-1 and TRBJ1-2; the D gene is possibly TRBD1 (6 bases). The CDR3 DNA reads as TGTGCCAGCAGTGAAGGAATATCGACAGGAGCCTATGGCTACACCTTC. As protein: CASSEGISTGAYGYTF.